This T cell receptor (beta chain) was sequenced during a study of blood T cell repertoires in COVID-19. Trimming shortened V by 2 bases and J by 3 bases, and 7 bases separated the two germline ends. CDR3 length: 13 amino acids. Only in-frame clones appear in the TCRdb table, and some are missing; sequencing was by immunoSEQ multiplex PCR. The data hold around 140,000 clones, with approximately 85% observed a single time. Sequencing was done on a sample of peripheral blood. The chain is built from TRBV12-3 or TRBV12-4 and TRBJ1-1; no reliable D call. This receptor was identified in a man aged 70 or older with acute or convalescent COVID-19. This CDR3 reads CASSLREDTEAFF. For the CDR3, the DNA is TGTGCCAGCAGTTTAAGGGAGGACACTGAAGCTTTCTTT.